This paragraph covers one T cell receptor beta chain sequence. The sample comes from a study of long-term antiretroviral therapy in people with HIV. At the survey level, the v3.0 immunoSEQ assay was run. Data came from immunoSEQ multiplex PCR; TCRdb stores just in-frame clones and leaves some out. The sample yields around 40,000 clones, about 89% seen once. The source of this sequence is a woman aged 45-65 years with HIV. Specimen: unsorted PBMCs, collected 0.1 years before starting antiretroviral therapy.

The CDR3 DNA sequence: TGCGCCAGCAGCCATGCTTCGCGGGGGGGCTCAGATACGCAGTATTTT. As protein: CASSHASRGGSDTQYF. The chain carries TRBV5-1 and TRBJ2-3; 9 bases are shared with TRBD2. Germline V gene sequence: CDR1 SGHRS, CDR2 YFSETQ. The CDR3 length is 16 residues. V shed 4 bases and J 4 bases; nucleotides not matched to a gene: 10. Drawing the rest from reference TRBV5-1 and TRBJ2-3, the complete variable domain is KAGVTQTPRYLIKTRGQQVTLSCSPISGHRSVSWYQQTPGQGLQFLFEYFSETQRNKGNFPGRFSGRQFSNSRSEMNVSTLELGDSALYLCASSHASRGGSDTQYFGPGTRLTVL.